The clone carrying this T cell receptor beta chain turned up a few times. The antigen remains unidentified. These data belong to a study of T cell repertoires in cytomegalovirus infection. Across the whole study: CMV epitopes that were recently identified and HLA-C-restricted were used alongside well-studied HLA-B-restricted ones. Indicated by public TCR beta signatures were CMV infection and matching HLA type. Study-level results: Across the ex vivo response, the dominant clonotypes were HLA-C-restricted CMV-specific TCR beta clonotypes. Public TCR beta family frequency separated CMV-and-HLA carriers, including in an independent cohort.

V lost 1 base to trimming and J lost 15 bases, with 13 bases between them. Germline V lookup: CDR1 SEHNR, CDR2 FQNEAQ (reference sequence). The CDR3 loop spans 12 amino acids. TCRdb re-derived calls from the reads in MiXCR, one entry per CDR3 protein. The sample records a few hundred thousand distinct CDR3 sequences, 40% being singletons. The TCR comes from a human donor in good health (CMV status not recorded). Some clones in this sample may be carry-over from other donors' samples. The specimen comprised cultured PBMCs, sampled from culture after CMV antigen stimulation. The chain couples TRBV7-9 to TRBJ2-1, with D tentatively TRBD2 (7 bases). The CDR3 DNA reads TGTGCCAGCAGCTTAGGGGGAGGGGGGCCGTTCTTC. Residues: CASSLGGGGPFF. Using reference TRBV7-9 and TRBJ2-1 for the parts outside the CDR3, the full variable domain is DTGVSQNPRHKITKRGQNVTFRCDPISEHNRLYWYRQTLGQGPEFLTYFQNEAQLEKSRLLSDRFSAERPKGSFSTLEIQRTEQGDSAMYLCASSLGGGGPFFGPGTRLTVL.